The T cell receptor beta chain under discussion was sequenced for a study of blood T cell repertoires in COVID-19. Using immunoSEQ multiplex PCR, the repertoire was profiled, and TCRdb retains in-frame clones only, with some absent. Here the sample spans about 210,000 clones, about four fifths being singletons. Germline V lookup: CDR1 SGHKS, CDR2 YYEKEE (reference sequence). The CDR3 runs 17 residues. V lost 1 base to trimming and J lost 0 bases; unmatched junction nucleotides: 6. The rearrangement uses TRBV5-5 and TRBJ1-3; 8 bases map to TRBD1. Sequencing was carried out using peripheral blood. The clonotype was recovered from a man aged 50 to 60 with active or convalescent COVID-19. The CDR3, as DNA: TGTGCCAGCAGCTTGTACAGGGGGACCTACTCTGGAAACACCATATATTTT. Translated: CASSLYRGTYSGNTIYF.